This T cell receptor beta chain was recorded in a study of T cells in tumors after PD-1 blockade. Method: immunoSEQ multiplex PCR; TCRdb's copy keeps in-frame clones and lacks some. The sample contains approximately 45,000 clones, around four fifths of which appear only once. Input was roughly 550 ng to 6,500 ng of genomic DNA from tumor or blood. Study-wide findings and caveats: About 41% of tumor TCR clonotypes were also found in blood.

A word on this clone: As yet, its antigen is unknown.

Germline V CDR1 and CDR2: LNHDA, SQIVND (reference sequence). Trimming left V 9 bases short and J 1 base short, with 16 bases between. The CDR3 extends over 15 amino acids. The TCR was taken from a human donor with advanced basal cell or squamous cell carcinoma (not recorded which). The source was PBMCs, collected before anti-PD-1 therapy. The V and J genes are TRBV19 and TRBJ1-5; weak D call: TRBD1 (6 bases). The CDR3 region has the DNA TGTGCCAGCAAATTAACAGGGACGAGCAATCAGCCCCAGCATTTT. It specifies CASKLTGTSNQPQHF.